This TCR beta chain was obtained from a study of blood T cell repertoires in COVID-19. Study details: PBMCs, B-cell-depleted T cells, or T cells provided the cDNA or gDNA that made up the material.

There are 10 residues in the CDR3. Germline-derived CDR1 and CDR2 are DFQATT and SNEGSKA (reference sequence). The ends were cut back, 5 bases at V and 8 bases at J, with 9 bases in the middle. Authors' methods: From reference gene primer amplification, estimates of nucleated cell counts were derived. Libraries were prepared by immunoSEQ multiplex PCR; TCRdb keeps only in-frame clonotypes and omits some of them. For V, J and clone size, that table is used; D and trimming come from the DNA. The sample holds approximately 160,000 clones, 80% to 85% seen once. Sequencing was carried out using peripheral blood. The rearrangement uses TRBV20-1 and TRBJ1-2, with a weak D call TRBD1 (6 bases). This TCR was recovered from a woman aged 60-75 years with acute or convalescent COVID-19. The CDR3 DNA sequence: TGCAGTGCTTATACAGGGGGCTACACCTTC. Translation gives CSAYTGGYTF.